The clone carrying this TCR beta chain was recorded many times. Antigen unknown. These data come from a study of T cells after yellow fever vaccination. In the study overall: Fractions containing few cells were prepared with SMART-Seq v4 Ultra Low Input. Study-wide results and caveats: Post-booster samples contained most primary-vaccination clones (approximately 95% CD4, about 90% CD8). Few clonotypes appeared in both CD4 and CD8 compartments.

Trimming cost V 3 bases and J 3 bases; bases outside gene matches: 18. This CDR3 is built from 19 residues. CDR1 and CDR2 from the germline V gene are LNHNV and YYDKDF (reference sequence). A 5'RACE template-switching step, the method used to make TCR cDNA, added a universal primer site and UMIs. Via MiXCR, TCRdb re-called the 5' RACE reads, giving one row per CDR3 protein. The repertoire holds around 350,000 distinct CDR3 sequences, with 6.2% as singletons. The sequence was obtained from a man between 25 and 39 years old who received the YFV17D yellow fever vaccine. This chain joins TRBV15 and TRBJ2-3, with 7 positions matching TRBD2. Sequenced here: PBMCs, sampled 5 days after the yellow fever booster vaccination. The CDR3 sequence is CATSSGSFVRGGWTDTQYF. As DNA, the CDR3 is TGTGCCACCAGCAGCGGAAGTTTTGTCCGGGGAGGGTGGACAGATACGCAGTATTTT.